This T cell receptor beta chain was obtained from a study of high-grade serous ovarian cancer treatment subgroups. Study results and limitations: TCR clonal relatedness correlated positively with neoantigen level. The analyses considered CDR3 and ignored CDR1 and CDR2.

Tumor samples were obtained before definitive surgery or chemotherapy. J gave up 6 bases and V 3 bases, and 4 bases lay outside the gene matches. This CDR3 has 13 residues. The germline gives CDR1 MGHRA, CDR2 YSYEKL. This clone has a handful of counts. Its antigen is still unknown. The protocol was immunoSEQ multiplex PCR, while the TCRdb copy is restricted to in-frame clones and leaves out a portion. This sample carries 900 or so clones, around 63% of them seen once, and the ten largest clones take roughly 25%. The sequenced material came from tumor tissue. The chain recombines TRBV4-1 with TRBJ2-7; 8 bases agree with TRBD1. This receptor was identified in a human donor with high-grade serous ovarian cancer. CDR3 sequence: CASSQTGAGEQYF. The CDR3 nucleotides are TGCGCCAGCAGCCAGACAGGGGCTGGCGAGCAGTACTTC.